The subject of this entry is one T cell receptor beta chain. TCRdb fed the RT-PCR reads into MiXCR, producing one record per CDR3 protein. The sample records more than 850,000 distinct CDR3 sequences, about a sixth being singletons. The CDR3 covers 13 residues. V was clipped by 4 bases and J by 7 bases, with 13 bases between them. From germline, CDR1 is MGHDK and CDR2 SYGVNS. This sample was included in a study of patients and donors after allogeneic stem cell transplantation. Sequences were obtained from blood, either unsorted or a sorted T cell fraction (not recorded which). The origin of this receptor is a human donor who was either an allogeneic HSCT recipient or a stem cell or donor lymphocyte infusion donor (not recorded which). It is not recorded whose cells these are; they may come from a transplant donor. This chain uses TRBV25-1 with TRBJ1-2, with a weak D call TRBD1 (5 bases). The CDR3 coding sequence is TGTGCCAGCAGTGTAGGGGTACTCTCTGGCTACACCTTC. It is translated as CASSVGVLSGYTF.